This TCR beta chain originates from a study of cytomegalovirus exposure and HLA in healthy donors. Study-wide results and limits: CMV antigen specificity of three CMV-associated chains was confirmed in vitro.

Points on this clone: No antigen is known for it.

Assay: immunoSEQ multiplex PCR; the TCRdb copy retains only in-frame clones and omits some. The sample has approximately 230,000 clones, over 75% seen once; the top ten hold 9.5% to 15%. These donors were members of the roughly 130-subject validation cohort, a group separate from the approximately 670-subject first cohort. CDR3 length: 14 amino acids. Germline CDR1 and CDR2: MNHEY and SMNVEV (reference sequence). With V trimmed by 2 bases and J by 5 bases, 5 bases remained unmatched. The sequencing sample was made of PBMCs. This clonotype was sampled from a young man in good health and CMV-seropositive. The chain employs TRBV27 and TRBJ2-7; 8 bases are a match to TRBD1. The CDR3 DNA reads as TGTGCCAGCAGTTTAGGGACAGGACCCCACGAGCAGTACTTC. This sequence encodes CASSLGTGPHEQYF.